The clone carrying this T cell receptor (beta chain) was counted between two and nine times. Its antigen is still unknown. The record originates from a study of spatial heterogeneity in lung cancer. On the study more broadly: Alpha-chain sequences were consistently detected less often than beta-chain sequences. Study-level points and caveats: Ubiquitous expanded tumor TCRs were seen in blood more at resection than at follow-up.

Specified time point: sample taken at primary tumor resection. Whole RNA was taken from tumor, nontumor lung or frozen PBMC; it was then sequenced unsorted. The approximately 70 donors had untreated early-stage non-small cell lung cancer. Unique molecular identifiers tagged every individual TCR cDNA molecule. TCRdb reanalysed the 5' RACE reads using MiXCR and keeps one entry per CDR3 protein. The repertoire has 77,000 or so distinct CDR3 sequences, about 20% of them found once; the top ten carry about 6.8%. The V and J ends lost 3 bases and 4 bases, in that order; junction bases with no gene match: 3. Germline-derived CDR1 and CDR2 are DFQATT and SNEGSKA (reference sequence). CDR3 length: 13 amino acids.

The receptor was derived from a male donor with early-stage non-small cell lung cancer. This sequence joins TRBV20-1 and TRBJ1-1; 9 bases map to TRBD1. The sample was PBMCs, taken at surgery. The CDR3 loop is CSARGQGFTEAFF. The CDR3, as DNA: TGCAGTGCTAGGGGACAGGGATTCACTGAAGCTTTCTTT.